In this sample, the clone carrying this T cell receptor (beta chain) turned up a few times. With iRepertoire HTBI primers and Arm-PCR of CDR3 regions, TCR beta libraries were built. TCRdb recomputed calls from the multiplex PCR reads with MiXCR, one row per CDR3 protein. Among some 300,000 distinct CDR3 sequences listed, roughly a fifth were seen once. The data belong to a study of regulatory T cells in long-lasting Graves disease. Stated time point: persistent/refractory GD, antithyroid drugs over 5 years with positive TRAb. Making the TCR library involved RNA that had been extracted from PBMCs. V trimming: 7 bases; J trimming: 4 bases; junction bases outside the gene matches: 9. The CDR3 spans 15 residues.

The source was peripheral blood mononuclear cells (PBMCs), collected when the disease was refractory, from a patient treated with antithyroid drugs. The clonotype originates from a female donor with Graves disease. V gene TRBV12-3 or TRBV12-4 combines with J gene TRBJ2-3; 9 bases agree with TRBD2. Here the CDR3 reads CASTPFSGSSDTQYF. The CDR3 DNA is TGTGCCAGCACCCCCTTTAGCGGGAGCTCAGATACGCAGTATTTT.